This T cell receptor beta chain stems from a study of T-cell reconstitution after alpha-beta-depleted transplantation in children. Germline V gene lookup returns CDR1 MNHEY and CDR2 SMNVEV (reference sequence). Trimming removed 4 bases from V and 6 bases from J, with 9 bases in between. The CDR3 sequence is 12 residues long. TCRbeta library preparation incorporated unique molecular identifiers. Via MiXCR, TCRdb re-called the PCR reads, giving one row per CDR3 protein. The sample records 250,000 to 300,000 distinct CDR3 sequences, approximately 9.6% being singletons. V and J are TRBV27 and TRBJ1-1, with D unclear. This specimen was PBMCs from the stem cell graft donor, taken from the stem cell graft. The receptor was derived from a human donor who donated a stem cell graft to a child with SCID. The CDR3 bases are TGTGCCAGCAGTTCCCTCGGGTCTGAAGCTTTCTTT. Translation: CASSSLGSEAFF.